Listed below are T cell receptor beta chains from one sample, sequenced in a study of regulatory T cells in long-lasting Graves disease. TCRdb re-called the multiplex PCR reads through MiXCR, storing one row per CDR3 protein. The sample has under 800,000 distinct CDR3 sequences, around 17% seen once. This sample also appeared in a second study, on T cells in Graves' hyperthyroidism and ophthalmopathy.

Material: peripheral blood mononuclear cells (PBMCs), obtained at new diagnosis, from a patient treated with antithyroid drugs. The receptors originated from a woman in her twenties or thirties with Graves disease. Each CDR3 is given with its conserved first and last residue. D genes are given only for firm matches. Size is omitted from some rows. Given values are once, few, many or a class for expanded clones.

TRBV7-9,NA,many,TRBJ2-5,TGTGCCAGCAGCTTCGCAGGCACAATCGACCAAGAGACCCAGTACTTC,CASSFAGTIDQETQYF
TRBV28,NA,many,TRBJ1-2,TGTGCCAGCAGAACAGGGATCAGCTATGGCTACACCTTC,CASRTGISYGYTF
TRBV5-6,NA,few,TRBJ2-5,TGTGCCAGCAGGCTACTTAGCAGACTTCAAGAGACCCAGTACTTC,CASRLLSRLQETQYF
TRBV20-1,TRBD2,many,TRBJ2-7,TGCAGTGCCTACAGCGGGACCCTCTACGAGCAGTACTTC,CSAYSGTLYEQYF
TRBV7-9,NA,many,TRBJ1-1,TGTGCCAGCAGCTTAGTCAGGGGCCTCACTGAAGCTTTCTTT,CASSLVRGLTEAFF
TRBV6-1,NA,many,TRBJ2-1,TGTGCCAGCAGTCCCCGGAGCGGGACAGGATTACGCGAGCAGTTCTTC,CASSPRSGTGLREQFF
TRBV20-1,TRBD1,few,TRBJ1-6,TGCAGTGCTTTTACACAGGGGACCCATAGTTCACCCCTCCACTTT,CSAFTQGTHSSPLHF
TRBV2,NA,NA,TRBJ1-4,TGTGCCAGCAACCCCCTGGGAGGTGGGGCTAATGAAAAACTGTTTTTT,CASNPLGGGANEKLFF
TRBV3-1,NA,many,TRBJ1-1,TGTGCCAGCGGTTCAGTGAACACTGAAGCTTTCTTT,CASGSVNTEAFF
TRBV28,NA,many,TRBJ1-5,TGTGCCAGCAGTCAAAGGGTTAGCAATCAGCCCCAGCATTTT,CASSQRVSNQPQHF
TRBV7-9,NA,NA,TRBJ1-5,TGTGCCAGCAGCGACTCCCACCGGGGAAATCAGCCCCAGCATTTT,CASSDSHRGNQPQHF
TRBV6-2/TRBV6-3,TRBD2,few,TRBJ2-7,TGTGCCAGCAGTTACTCGAGGGCTAGCGGGAGTATCTACGAGCAGTACTTC,CASSYSRASGSIYEQYF
TRBV3-1,NA,NA,TRBJ2-1,TGTGCCAGCAGCCAAGAACTGCGGGTCTGGGCCAATGAGCAGTTCTTC,CASSQELRVWANEQFF
TRBV5-1,TRBD1,few,TRBJ2-7,TGCGCCAGCAGCCCGGGGGACAGGGAGCCCTACGAGCAGTACTTC,CASSPGDREPYEQYF
TRBV6-1,NA,NA,TRBJ2-7,TGTGCCAGCAGTAATCCGGGCGGGCCCAGCTCCTACGAGCAGTACTTC,CASSNPGGPSSYEQYF
TRBV2,NA,many,TRBJ2-1,TGTGCCAGCAGGTCAGGGGATGAGCAGTTCTTC,CASRSGDEQFF
TRBV12-3/TRBV12-4,NA,many,TRBJ2-1,TGTGCCAGCCGACCGCAGCTTGGTGGGAAATTCAATGAGCAGTTCTTC,CASRPQLGGKFNEQFF
TRBV7-2,NA,few,TRBJ2-7,TGTGCCAGCAGCTCCCAAGGTAACTACGAGCAGTACTTC,CASSSQGNYEQYF
TRBV12-3/TRBV12-4,TRBD1,many,TRBJ2-1,TGTGCCAGCAGTCCCGACAGGGGAAATGAGCAGTTCTTC,CASSPDRGNEQFF
TRBV3-1,TRBD1,many,TRBJ2-5,TGTGCCAGCAGCTACAGGACAGGGGGCATGATAGAGACCCAGTACTTC,CASSYRTGGMIETQYF
TRBV20-1,NA,few,TRBJ2-7,TGCAGTGCTCATGACACATCCTACGAGCAGTACTTC,CSAHDTSYEQYF
TRBV20-1,TRBD1,NA,TRBJ1-2,TGCAGTGCTACAAACAGGGGGCGATCCTATGGCTACACCTTC,CSATNRGRSYGYTF
TRBV7-6,TRBD1,few,TRBJ2-1,TGTGCCAGCAGCTCGATCCAAACAGGGGCCAATGAGCAGTTCTTC,CASSSIQTGANEQFF
TRBV27,TRBD1,many,TRBJ2-1,TGTGCCAGCAGTTCCAGGGGGTGGGGCGACGATGAGCAGTTCTTC,CASSSRGWGDDEQFF
TRBV10-1,NA,few,TRBJ2-1,TGCGCCAGCAGTTCCTCGACTAGTCCATCCTCCTACAATGAGCAGTTCTTC,CASSSSTSPSSYNEQFF
TRBV12-3/TRBV12-4,TRBD1,many,TRBJ1-2,TGTGCCAGCAGTGGACAGGCGCTGCTCTATGGCTACACCTTC,CASSGQALLYGYTF
TRBV5-1,TRBD1,NA,TRBJ1-4,TGCGCCAGCAGCTTGGAGGGGGCAGGTGAAAAACTGTTTTTT,CASSLEGAGEKLFF
TRBV7-9,NA,NA,TRBJ1-1,TGTGCCAGCAGCTTATTCCCGTCGGAGCGCACTGAAGCTTTCTTT,CASSLFPSERTEAFF